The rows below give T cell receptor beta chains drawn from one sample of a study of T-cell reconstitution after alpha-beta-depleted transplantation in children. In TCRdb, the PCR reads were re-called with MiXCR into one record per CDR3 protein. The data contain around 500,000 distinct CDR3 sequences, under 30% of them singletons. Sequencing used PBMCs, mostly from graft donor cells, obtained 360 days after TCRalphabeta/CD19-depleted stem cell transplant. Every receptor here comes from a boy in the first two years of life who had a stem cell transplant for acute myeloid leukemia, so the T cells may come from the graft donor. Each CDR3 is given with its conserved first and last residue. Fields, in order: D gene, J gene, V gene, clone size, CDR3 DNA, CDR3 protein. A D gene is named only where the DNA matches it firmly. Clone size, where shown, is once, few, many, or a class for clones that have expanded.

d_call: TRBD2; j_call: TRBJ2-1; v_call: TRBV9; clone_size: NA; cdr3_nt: TGTGCCAGCAGCGTCGGTAGCGGGGGAATCTACAATGAGCAGCTCTTC; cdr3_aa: CASSVGSGGIYNEQLF
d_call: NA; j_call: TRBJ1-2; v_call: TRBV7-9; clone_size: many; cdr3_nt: TGTGCCAGCAGCTTAAACAGCTATGGCTACACCTTC; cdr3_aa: CASSLNSYGYTF
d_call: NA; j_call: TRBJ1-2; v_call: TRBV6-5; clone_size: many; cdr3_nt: TGTGCCAGCAGTTACGGGGGGGACATCGCCGGCTACACCTTC; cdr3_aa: CASSYGGDIAGYTF
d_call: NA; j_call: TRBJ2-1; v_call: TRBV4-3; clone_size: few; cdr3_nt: TGCGCCAGCAGCCATGCTCCTCCGGGATCACAAACCCATGAGCAGTTCTTC; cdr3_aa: CASSHAPPGSQTHEQFF
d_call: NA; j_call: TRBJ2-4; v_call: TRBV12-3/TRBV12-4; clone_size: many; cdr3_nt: TGTGCCAGCAGTCTAGCCGGGGAGGGCAGGGGAAACATTCAGTACTTC; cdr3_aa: CASSLAGEGRGNIQYF
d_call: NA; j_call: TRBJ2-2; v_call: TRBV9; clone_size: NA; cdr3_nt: TGTGCCAGCAGCTTGCGCTCGGGCGGGGAGCTGTTTTTT; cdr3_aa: CASSLRSGGELFF
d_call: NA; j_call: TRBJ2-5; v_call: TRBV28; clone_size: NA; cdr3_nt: TGTGCCAGCAGTTTATCCTTGAGTCTAGCCCAAGAGACCCAGTACTTC; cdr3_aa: CASSLSLSLAQETQYF
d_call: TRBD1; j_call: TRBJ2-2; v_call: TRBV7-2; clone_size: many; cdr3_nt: TGTGCCAGCTCCGGGACAGGGAAACCCGGGGAGCTGTTTTTT; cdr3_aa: CASSGTGKPGELFF
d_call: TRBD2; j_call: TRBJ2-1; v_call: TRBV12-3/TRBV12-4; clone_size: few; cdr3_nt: TGTGCCAGCAGTCTCATGGGGGGGCGGGGGGCAAACAATGAGCAGTTCTTC; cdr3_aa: CASSLMGGRGANNEQFF
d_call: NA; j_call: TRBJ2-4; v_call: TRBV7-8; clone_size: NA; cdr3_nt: TGTGCCAGCAGCAGCCTGGCGGGGGCCAAAAACATTCAGTACTTC; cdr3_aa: CASSSLAGAKNIQYF
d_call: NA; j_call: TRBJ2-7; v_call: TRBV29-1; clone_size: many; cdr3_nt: TGCAGCGTCCGGGACGGCCTCTCCTACGAGCAGTACTTC; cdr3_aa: CSVRDGLSYEQYF
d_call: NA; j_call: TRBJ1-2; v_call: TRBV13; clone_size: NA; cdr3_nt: TGTGCCAGCAGCTTTGTGGGGGGCTACACCTTC; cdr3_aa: CASSFVGGYTF
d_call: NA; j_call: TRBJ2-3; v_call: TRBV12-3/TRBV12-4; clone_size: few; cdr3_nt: TGTGCCAGCAGTTTAACAGGGCCGAGGAATACGCAGTATTTT; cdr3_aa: CASSLTGPRNTQYF
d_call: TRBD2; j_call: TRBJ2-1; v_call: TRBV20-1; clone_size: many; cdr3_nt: TGCAGTGCTAGGGACCTAGCGGGGGGCTCCTGGTCCTACAATGAGCAGTTCTTC; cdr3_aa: CSARDLAGGSWSYNEQFF